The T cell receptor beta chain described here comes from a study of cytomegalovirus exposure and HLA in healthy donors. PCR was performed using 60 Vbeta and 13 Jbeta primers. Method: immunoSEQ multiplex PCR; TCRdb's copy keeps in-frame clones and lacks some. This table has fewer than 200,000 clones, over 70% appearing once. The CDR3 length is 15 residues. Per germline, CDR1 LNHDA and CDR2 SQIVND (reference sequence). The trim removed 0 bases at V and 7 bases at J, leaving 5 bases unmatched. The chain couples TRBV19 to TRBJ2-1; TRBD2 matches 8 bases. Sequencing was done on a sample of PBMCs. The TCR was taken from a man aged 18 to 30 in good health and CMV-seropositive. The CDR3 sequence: CASSIEAGVVNEQFF. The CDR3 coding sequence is TGTGCCAGTAGTATAGAAGCGGGAGTGGTAAATGAGCAGTTCTTC.